What follows are 12 T cell receptor beta chains derived from one specimen sequenced in a study of blood T cell repertoires in COVID-19 (TCRdb year 2020). The library was prepared using the immunoSEQ multiplex PCR assay. Entries here come from immuneACCESS through TCRdb and include only in-frame sequences with V and J called. Some clones fail to appear in such tables; in the studies checked, an unresolved V gene covers under half of the shortfall, and the cause of the remainder is unknown. Here the sample has approximately 120,000 clones; around 88% occur a single time. Approximately 5% of the sample rests with the top ten. The sequenced sample was peripheral blood. Receptors originate from a human donor in a cohort sampled during active COVID-19.

This sequence joins TRBV30 and TRBJ1-1; TRBD1 is a possible D gene (6 bases). The CDR3 covers 12 residues. Trimming took 0 bases from V and 6 from J, leaving 8 bases between them. Germline CDR1 and CDR2: GTSNPN and SVGIG (reference sequence). Here the CDR3 reads CAWSVGQPEAFF. DNA for the CDR3: TGTGCCTGGAGTGTAGGACAGCCTGAAGCTTTCTTT.

This chain uses TRBV25-1 with TRBJ2-1, with TRBD1 as a possible D gene (6 bases). This CDR3 is 12 amino acids long. Germline CDR1 is MGHDK and CDR2 is SYGVNS. V was clipped by 7 bases and J by 10 bases, with 14 bases between them. The CDR3 protein is CASTKNREEQFF. The CDR3 DNA is TGTGCCAGCACTAAGAACAGGGAGGAGCAGTTCTTC.

The V call is TRBV19, the J call TRBJ1-4, with D perhaps matching TRBD1 (5 bases). With 6 bases removed from V and 0 bases from J, the gap between germline ends came to 8 bases. Germline V CDR1 and CDR2: LNHDA, SQIVND (reference sequence). The CDR3 runs 14 residues. CDR3 residues: CASRTVATNEKLFF. The CDR3 DNA reads TGTGCCAGTAGGACAGTTGCAACTAATGAAAAACTGTTTTTT.

The chain is built from TRBV11-2 and TRBJ2-7, with 13 bases fitting TRBD2. The CDR3 consists of 17 residues. After removal of 5 bases from V and 0 bases from J, the junction contained 7 bases not matched to a gene. Germline V lookup: CDR1 SGHAT, CDR2 FQNNGV. The CDR3 region is CASSRGLAGDSSYEQYF. In DNA form, the CDR3 reads TGTGCCAGCAGCCGAGGACTAGCGGGAGACAGCTCCTACGAGCAGTACTTC. The variable domain in full, with the rest retrieved from reference TRBV11-2 and TRBJ2-7, is EAGVAQSPRYKIIEKRQSVAFWCNPISGHATLYWYQQILGQGPKLLIQFQNNGVVDDSQLPKDRFSAERLKGVDSTLKIQPAKLEDSAVYLCASSRGLAGDSSYEQYFGPGTRLTVT.

This rearrangement joins TRBV2 to TRBJ1-4, with 10 bases aligning to TRBD1. V gave up 7 bases and J gave up 8 bases; unmatched junction bases: 7. This CDR3 is built from 14 residues. The germline CDR1 and CDR2 sequences are SNHLY and FYNNEI. CDR3 DNA: TGTGCCAGCACCCAGGGACAGGGGAGCGAAAAACTGTTTTTT. This gives the protein CASTQGQGSEKLFF.

The V and J genes are TRBV7-8 and TRBJ1-2, with D unclear. Trimming stripped 1 base from V and 4 bases from J, with 10 bases between. The CDR3 runs to 14 residues. Germline V gene data show CDR1 as SGHVS and CDR2 as FQNEAQ. CDR3 in amino acids: CASSLGGDLYGYTF. DNA for the CDR3: TGTGCCAGCAGCTTAGGCGGAGACCTCTATGGCTACACCTTC.

The J gene is TRBJ1-3, the V gene TRBV5-8; maybe TRBD1 (6 bases). This CDR3 is 16 amino acids long. Germline values: CDR1 SGHTS, CDR2 YDEGEE. Deletions cut 6 bases from V and 0 bases from J, with 16 bases between. CDR3 sequence reads: CASNVDRIYSGNTIYF. DNA of the CDR3: TGTGCCAGCAACGTTGACAGGATTTACTCTGGAAACACCATATATTTT. Full variable domain (missing parts from reference TRBV5-8 and TRBJ1-3): EAGVTQSPTHLIKTRGQQATLRCSPISGHTSVYWYQQALGLGLQFLLWYDEGEERNRGNFPPRFSGRQFPNYSSELNVNALELEDSALYLCASNVDRIYSGNTIYFGEGSWLTVV.

The chain employs TRBV6-5 and TRBJ2-3; tentatively, D is TRBD2 (6 bases). Germline CDR1 reads MNHEY; CDR2 reads SVGAGI. Deletions cut 4 bases from V and 2 bases from J, with 13 bases between. CDR3 length equals 15 residues. The CDR3 reads CASSFKTSTTDTQYF. Here the CDR3 DNA reads TGTGCCAGCAGTTTCAAGACTAGTACCACAGATACGCAGTATTTT.

The chain carries TRBV5-1 and TRBJ2-5; possible D gene TRBD2, 6 bases. The CDR3 runs 15 residues. Trimming left V 4 bases short and J 4 bases short, with 17 bases between. In germline, CDR1 is SGHRS, CDR2 YFSETQ. The CDR3 nucleotides read TGCGCCAGCAGCGAACGCACTAGCAGACTAGAGACCCAGTACTTC. Protein: CASSERTSRLETQYF.

V usage is TRBV6-5 and J usage is TRBJ2-7, with TRBD1 matching 9 bases. Germline V CDR1 and CDR2: MNHEY, SVGAGI. V was clipped by 4 bases and J by 4 bases; unmatched bases: 11. CDR3 length equals 16 residues. CDR3 in amino acids: CASSSGNGQGRYEQYF. CDR3 nucleotide sequence: TGTGCCAGCAGTTCGGGAAACGGACAGGGGCGGTACGAGCAGTACTTC.

Only one count was recorded for this clone. The chain has TRBV5-1 and TRBJ2-7; D is unresolved. CDR3 length: 14 amino acids. V lost 4 bases to trimming and J lost 2 bases, with 13 bases between them. Germline V gene lookup returns CDR1 SGHRS and CDR2 YFSETQ. CDR3: CASSSPYPPYEQYF. As DNA, the CDR3 is TGCGCCAGCAGCAGCCCTTACCCACCCTACGAGCAGTACTTC.

The genes are TRBV12-3 or TRBV12-4 and TRBJ1-2, with TRBD1 matching over 7 bases. This CDR3 contains 13 residues. V shed 6 bases and J 7 bases; nucleotides not matched to a gene: 8. CDR3 DNA: TGTGCCAGCAGGCCGACAGGGTTGGTTGGCTACACCTTC. This gives the protein CASRPTGLVGYTF.